This TCR beta chain was obtained from a study of T cell changes during pregnancy in multiple sclerosis. Using immunoSEQ multiplex PCR, the repertoire was profiled, and TCRdb retains in-frame clones only, with some absent. The sample holds about 8,500 clones, roughly nine tenths seen once. The CDR3 is 15 amino acids. J lost 8 bases, V lost 0 bases, and 9 bases had no gene match. Germline V CDR1 and CDR2: SGDLS, YYNGEE. V gene TRBV9 combines with J gene TRBJ1-2; 8 bases are shared with TRBD1. The TCR was taken from a female donor in good health, enrolled as a control in a pregnancy study. Here the sequenced sample was CD8+ T cells from peripheral blood mononuclear cells, taken in the first trimester of pregnancy. CDR3 region: CASSVGTGFSIGYTF. CDR3 DNA: TGTGCCAGCAGCGTAGGGACAGGGTTCTCTATCGGCTACACCTTC.